Included here is one TCR beta chain sequence, with context. Its target antigen remains unknown. Base qualities are not recorded, but no much larger clone differs from it by a single base. This entry belongs to a study of shared clonotypes between healthy human individuals (dated by TCRdb to 2018 to 2021). Describing the broader study: Three men and two women, aged 18 to 49 years, made up the cohort. To estimate repertoire size and how much clonotype sharing occurs between individuals, the study deeply sequenced the blood TCR repertoires of several healthy adults. For each donor, three plates each were used for CD4 naive and CD4 memory, two plates were used for CD8 naive, and one plate was used for CD8 memory. To increase sequencing depth and limit assay-specific biases, different laboratories used diverse techniques to prepare libraries and sequence TCR repertoires. Between about 0.8 and 9.5 billion PBMCs per donor were obtained by leukapheresis. Study-wide conclusions, independent of this receptor: Larger estimated clonotype richness was generally found for naive subsets than for memory subsets. Sampling was restricted to blood, and TCR repertoires in tissues likely differ from the TCR repertoires found in blood. Compared with non-shared clonotypes, clonotypes shared by all four sorted-subset donors had higher generation probabilities. Pairwise subsampling led to the expectation that sequencing depth would affect the degree of clonotype sharing among donors. Rarefaction of sorted-subset datasets indicated incomplete sequencing despite the large sequencing depth. Because the study included only a small number of donors, the genetic and exposure-history diversity represented was limited. Sharing across a handful of donors was observed for around 5% of naive CD4, over 3% of naive CD8, roughly 2.4% of memory CD4, and roughly 0.4% of memory CD8 clonotypes.

Using the deep immunoSEQ assay, TCR CDR3 regions were amplified from genomic DNA by multiplex PCR. Extracted genomic DNA from each cell subset was spread evenly across all wells of several immunoSEQ 96-well plates, with each plate serving as a replicate. For sorted subsets, roughly 200 ng of genomic DNA, equivalent to 25,000 to 30,000 T cell genomes, went into each replicate PCR. Purified libraries were measured with a Qubit 3.0 fluorometer, size-checked on a Bioanalyzer 2100, and measured again with the KAPA Library Quantification kit. Every immunoSEQ 96-well plate was sequenced on a separate single-read 150-cycle Illumina NextSeq 550 flow cell. As for the original processing: Because the immunoSEQ output held only junctional sequences and lacked quality scores, the filtering could not match the filtering applied to full-length reads. Sequences were annotated with PyIR, a Python wrapper for IgBLAST v1.9, using IMGT germline references to assign V/J genes and CDR3. Reads were filtered out if the reads had weak V/J assignments (E-value above 1e-6), no CDR3, stop codons, out-of-frame junctions, or ambiguous translated residues. V3J clonotypes were defined by identical inferred V gene, J gene, and CDR3 amino acid sequence. Percentage overlap between repertoires was computed as shared unique clonotypes divided by the size of the smaller repertoire. RTK rarefaction, the Chao1 estimator, and Recon v2.1 estimates of unobserved clonotypes were used to assess repertoire richness. Generation probabilities for all TCRbeta clonotypes obtained by the gDNA method from four donors were computed using OLGA. Sourced from immuneACCESS, this table was stored by TCRdb with only in-frame sequences that have V and J called. A share of the clones is absent; for the studies checked, an unresolved V gene accounts for under half, and the remainder has no known explanation. That table furnishes V, J and clone size, whereas the DNA furnished D and trimming. This sample gives nearly 2 million clones in total; around 96% of them show up just once. Around 1.2% of the sample belongs to the ten largest clones.

Based on the germline V gene, the CDR1 and CDR2 sequences are ENHRY and SYGVKD. Measured from the cysteine to the phenylalanine, the CDR3 is 13 residues long. Just the 39-base CDR3 DNA is kept, in frame starting at base 1. V is cut by 3 bases and J by 8 bases, and the space between the germline ends is 10 bases. CD8 naive samples consisted of CD45RO-negative cells that were positively selected for CCR7, yielding a CD45RA+CCR7+ population without TemRA cells. Healthy HIV-negative adults with no recently reported acute infections or vaccinations were included as donors. All donors were Caucasian adults living in Nashville, Tennessee, USA. Blood was collected by leukapheresis, and PBMCs were isolated by Ficoll-Histopaque density gradient centrifugation and then cryopreserved in liquid nitrogen vapor phase. Analytical flow cytometry was used to check the purity and quantity of every magnetically sorted T cell population. Genomic DNA was isolated from every sorted fraction and measured by UV absorbance on a Nanodrop 2000c.

Specimen: naive CD8+ T cells sorted from blood. In the paper's terms, the cell subset or site label means: CD45RA+CCR7+. The TCR sequence derives from a young man in good health. Recombination connected TRBV10-3 to TRBJ1-4; the D gene lacks a confident call. The sequence in DNA is TGTGCCATCAGTGAATCGTTCAGGGAAAAACTGTTTTTT. It is translated as CAISESFREKLFF.